A single sample gave rise to the 28 T cell receptor beta chains below, sequenced in a study of blood T cell repertoires in COVID-19. The repertoire was sequenced with immunoSEQ multiplex PCR; TCRdb's copy has only in-frame clones and lacks some. The table shows around 300,000 clones, with roughly 90% occurring only once. The sequenced sample consisted of peripheral blood. The receptors shown here come from a woman in her 30s with active or convalescent COVID-19.

This clone showed up just a few times. The gene calls are TRBV23-1 and TRBJ1-1; unclear D gene. TRBV23-1 is given ORF status, its function remaining uncertain. V lost 3 bases and J 6 bases, leaving 17 bases between the germline ends. This CDR3 region has 15 residues. CDR3 DNA: TGCGCCAGCAGTCAGAGGATAACGCCACCCGCTGAAGCTTTCTTT. The encoded protein is CASSQRITPPAEAFF.

The rearrangement links TRBV6-4 to TRBJ1-2; TRBD1 aligns across 8 bases. The CDR3 contains 14 residues. V was pared by 6 bases and J by 4 bases, with 7 bases of the junction left unmatched. Germline V gene lookup returns CDR1 MRHNA and CDR2 SNTAGT. CDR3 loop: CASRPSQGAYGYTF. In DNA, the CDR3 is TGTGCCAGCAGACCATCCCAGGGGGCCTATGGCTACACCTTC.

The chain is built from TRBV19 and TRBJ2-1, with 11 bases aligning to TRBD2. The CDR3 runs 17 residues. The J segment lost 0 bases and the V segment lost 6 bases, leaving 7 bases of the junction unmatched. Germline V gene sequence: CDR1 LNHDA, CDR2 SQIVND (reference sequence). The CDR3 is CASSRRLAGSSYNEQFF. In nucleotides, the CDR3 is TGTGCCAGTAGCCGGAGACTAGCGGGGAGCTCCTACAATGAGCAGTTCTTC.

V usage is TRBV7-9 and J usage is TRBJ2-1, with TRBD2 as a possible D gene (6 bases). Germline CDR1 and CDR2: SEHNR and FQNEAQ (reference sequence). V lost 4 bases and J 5 bases, leaving 18 bases between the germline ends. This CDR3 is 16 amino acids long. CDR3 DNA: TGTGCCAGCAGCTCCCCCCCGCGCGGGGAAAACAATGAGCAGTTCTTC. This sequence encodes CASSSPPRGENNEQFF.

J is TRBJ2-3 and V is TRBV11-2, with 7 nucleotides matching TRBD1. The CDR3 length is 17 residues. V was pared by 5 bases and J by 6 bases, with 17 bases of the junction left unmatched. From germline, CDR1 is SGHAT and CDR2 FQNNGV. The CDR3 here is CASSPRKGQAAPDTQYF. The CDR3 DNA sequence: TGTGCCAGCAGCCCTCGGAAAGGACAGGCCGCTCCTGATACGCAGTATTTT. The full variable domain, its missing parts supplied by reference TRBV11-2 and TRBJ2-3, is EAGVAQSPRYKIIEKRQSVAFWCNPISGHATLYWYQQILGQGPKLLIQFQNNGVVDDSQLPKDRFSAERLKGVDSTLKIQPAKLEDSAVYLCASSPRKGQAAPDTQYFGPGTRLTVL.

The DNA of the CDR3 is TGCGCCAGCAGCCCTCGACAGGGGCTACTCTCTGGAAACACCATATATTTT. It yields the protein CASSPRQGLLSGNTIYF. This rearrangement joins TRBV4-3 to TRBJ1-3; 8 nucleotides match TRBD1. The CDR3 runs to 17 residues. Germline trimming cut 4 bases from V and 0 bases from J; bases unmatched to any gene: 8. Germline V gives CDR1 LGHNA, CDR2 YSLEER.

This chain links TRBV6-2 or TRBV6-3 with TRBJ2-1; 8 bases line up with TRBD1. J gave up 6 bases and V 2 bases, and 9 bases lay outside the gene matches. Germline loops: CDR1 MNHEY, CDR2 SVGEGT. The length of the CDR3 is 16 residues. The CDR3: CASSYQGQGAGNEQFF. The CDR3 DNA reads TGTGCCAGCAGTTACCAGGGCCAGGGGGCGGGCAATGAGCAGTTCTTC.

The chain recombines TRBV27 with TRBJ2-6, with a possible D match to TRBD2 (6 bases). The V gene's germline CDR1 is MNHEY and CDR2 SMNVEV (reference sequence). There are 14 residues in the CDR3. V shed 8 bases and J shed 2 bases, with 10 bases lying between them. The CDR3 region is CASGGGAGANVLTF. In DNA, the CDR3 is TGTGCCAGCGGCGGAGGGGCTGGGGCCAACGTCCTGACTTTC.

The CDR3 is CASSPGARVQETQYF. In DNA, the CDR3 is TGTGCCAGCAGCCCTGGAGCGCGGGTCCAAGAGACCCAGTACTTC. V usage is TRBV5-8 and J usage is TRBJ2-5; perhaps TRBD2 as D (5 bases). Trimming shortened V by 4 bases and J by 1 base, and 14 bases separated the two germline ends. The CDR3 length is 15 residues. In germline, CDR1 is SGHTS, CDR2 YDEGEE.

V and J are TRBV5-4 and TRBJ2-3; no firm D call. Trimming left V 0 bases short and J 5 bases short, with 10 bases between. Germline lookup yields CDR1 SGHNT and CDR2 YYREEE (reference sequence). This CDR3 comprises 14 residues. CDR3: CASSLASSGDTQYF. As DNA, the CDR3 is TGTGCCAGCAGCTTGGCTTCCTCGGGAGATACGCAGTATTTT.

J is TRBJ2-3 and V is TRBV27; 7 nucleotides agree with TRBD1. Losses at the gene ends were 5 bases for V and 2 bases for J; bases not matched to a gene: 10. CDR3 length: 16 residues. Germline V gene sequence: CDR1 MNHEY, CDR2 SMNVEV (reference sequence). The CDR3: CASSPETGTFTDTQYF. CDR3 sequence (DNA): TGTGCCAGCAGTCCCGAGACAGGGACCTTCACAGATACGCAGTATTTT.

V and J are TRBV27 and TRBJ2-7; a possible D gene is TRBD2 (5 bases). The CDR3 sequence is 17 residues long. V was clipped by 1 base and J by 2 bases, with 18 bases between them. Germline V gene lookup returns CDR1 MNHEY and CDR2 SMNVEV (reference sequence). The CDR3 protein is CASSLWLGEKGTYEQYF. The CDR3, as DNA: TGTGCCAGCAGTTTATGGTTGGGAGAGAAGGGAACCTACGAGCAGTACTTC.

This sequence joins TRBV5-1 and TRBJ1-1, with D possibly being TRBD1 (5 bases). This CDR3 has 13 amino acids. The V gene lost 1 base and the J gene lost 1 base, with 5 bases spanning the gap. Germline V lookup: CDR1 SGHRS, CDR2 YFSETQ. The chain's CDR3 is CASSLTGNTEAFF. CDR3 nucleotides: TGCGCCAGCAGCTTGACAGGGAACACTGAAGCTTTCTTT.

The V gene is TRBV24-1, the J gene TRBJ2-1, with 14 positions matching TRBD2. CDR1 and CDR2 (germline): KGHDR, SFDVKD. V lost 4 bases and J lost 8; bases outside the gene matches: 6. The CDR3 spans 16 residues. The CDR3 bases are TGTGCCACCAGTGACCTCGGGACTAGCGGGGGTTATGAGCAGTTCTTC. Residues: CATSDLGTSGGYEQFF.

V is TRBV20-1 and J is TRBJ1-2, with 7 bases aligning to TRBD1. CDR3 length equals 11 residues. V lost 8 bases to trimming and J lost 4 bases; unmatched junction nucleotides: 4. CDR1 and CDR2 (germline): DFQATT, SNEGSKA (reference sequence). The CDR3 DNA reads TGCAGTACAGGGGAATTCTATGGCTACACCTTC. It yields the protein CSTGEFYGYTF.

The chain links TRBV4-2 to TRBJ1-3; D unclear. Trimming shortened V by 0 bases and J by 0 bases, and 9 bases separated the two germline ends. Germline V CDR1 and CDR2: LGHNA, YNFKEQ. The CDR3 totals 16 residues. The CDR3, as DNA: TGTGCCAGCAGCCAAGAGGCGGCAAACTCTGGAAACACCATATATTTT. Residues: CASSQEAANSGNTIYF.

This clone was observed a few times. The chain links TRBV18 to TRBJ1-5; D uncertain. This CDR3 has 16 residues. V shed 0 bases and J shed 1 base, with 10 bases lying between them. The germline V gene has CDR1 KGHSH and CDR2 LQKENI. CDR3 sequence (DNA): TGTGCCAGCTCACCACCCGGTCCCCGAAGCAATCAGCCCCAGCATTTT. This gives the protein CASSPPGPRSNQPQHF.

The chain has TRBV28 and TRBJ1-1; a possible D gene is TRBD1 (6 bases). Trimming pared 5 bases from V and 11 bases from J, leaving 15 bases between. The CDR3 is 12 residues long. Germline loops: CDR1 MDHEN, CDR2 SYDVKM. The CDR3 region is CASSAQGFRAFF. CDR3 coding DNA: TGTGCCAGCAGTGCACAGGGATTTCGCGCTTTCTTT. The full variable domain, its missing parts supplied by reference TRBV28 and TRBJ1-1, is DVKVTQSSRYLVKRTGEKVFLECVQDMDHENMFWYRQDPGLGLRLIYFSYDVKMKEKGDIPEGYSVSREKKERFSLILESASTNQTSMYLCASSAQGFRAFFGQGTRLTVV.

The V gene is TRBV7-9, the J gene TRBJ2-1, with 11 bases matching TRBD1. The CDR3 consists of 15 residues. CDR1 is SEHNR, CDR2 FQNEAQ, per germline (reference sequence). Unmatched junction bases numbered 8, after V lost 5 bases and J lost 8 bases. CDR3 bases: TGTGCCAGCAGCCCGGGGACAGGGGGAGCAGATGAGCAGTTCTTC. Translated: CASSPGTGGADEQFF.

The genes are TRBV30 and TRBJ1-2; a weak D match, TRBD1 (6 bases). Per the germline V gene, CDR1 is GTSNPN and CDR2 is SVGIG (reference sequence). The CDR3 has 13 residues. Trimming cost V 4 bases and J 8 bases, with 17 bases left between them. The DNA for the CDR3 is TGTGCCTGGACCCCGGGGGGGGCTGAGGGCTACACCTTC. Its translation is CAWTPGGAEGYTF.

This clone showed up just a few times. The chain combines TRBV7-3 with TRBJ2-2; possibly TRBD1 for D (5 bases). This CDR3 has 16 residues. Germline V gene lookup returns CDR1 SGHTA and CDR2 FQGTGA. V lost 5 bases to trimming and J lost 4 bases, with 17 bases between them. CDR3 protein: CASSPNRGAGTGELFF. The CDR3 DNA follows: TGTGCCAGCAGCCCAAACCGTGGGGCAGGCACCGGGGAGCTGTTTTTT.

This chain links TRBV27 with TRBJ1-2, with D hard to call. The CDR3 consists of 15 residues. V was cut by 2 bases and J by 3 bases, with 13 bases left in between. CDR1 is MNHEY, CDR2 SMNVEV, per germline (reference sequence). CDR3 region: CASSLMAGNYYGYTF. CDR3 nucleotides: TGTGCCAGCAGTTTAATGGCGGGCAATTACTATGGCTACACCTTC.

This clone was counted a single time. The chain couples TRBV7-2 to TRBJ2-1, with 10 bases matching TRBD1. This CDR3 comprises 15 residues. After removal of 6 bases from V and 6 bases from J, the junction contained 8 bases not matched to a gene. Germline V gene sequence: CDR1 SGHTA, CDR2 FQGNSA. CDR3 DNA: TGTGCCAGCAGTCAGAGGGGACAGGGGACCAATGAGCAGTTCTTC. Residues: CASSQRGQGTNEQFF.

The V and J genes are TRBV29-1 and TRBJ1-2; 8 nucleotides agree with TRBD1. The germline V gene encodes CDR1 SQVTM and CDR2 ANQGSEA. Unmatched junction bases numbered 6, after V lost 2 bases and J lost 7 bases. The CDR3 is 13 residues long. Written as DNA, the CDR3 is TGCAGCGTTGAATCTACAGGGGGACGTGGCTACACCTTC. Translation gives CSVESTGGRGYTF.

This sequence joins TRBV4-3 and TRBJ1-3; D is possibly TRBD1 (5 bases). The CDR3 is 15 amino acids. Germline V CDR1 and CDR2: LGHNA, YSLEER. Trimming removed 2 bases at V and 7 bases at J, with 15 bases between. The CDR3 sequence is CASSQNRDGGNTIYF. The CDR3 region has the DNA TGCGCCAGCAGCCAAAATCGGGACGGGGGGAACACCATATATTTT.

The chain combines TRBV18 with TRBJ1-3, with D maybe TRBD1 (6 bases). The CDR3 has 16 amino acids. Germline CDR1 reads KGHSH; CDR2 reads LQKENI. Trimming removed 2 bases from V and 2 bases from J, with 13 bases in between. The CDR3 loop reads CASSPTQQGTGNTIYF. CDR3 sequence (DNA): TGTGCCAGCTCACCAACACAACAGGGAACTGGAAACACCATATATTTT.

This clone was counted once. The rearrangement joins TRBV10-3 to TRBJ2-3, with 7 bases lining up with TRBD2. The V gene end was trimmed by 5 bases and the J gene end by 1 base; junction bases not matched to a gene: 3. CDR1 and CDR2 from the germline V gene are ENHRY and SYGVKD. This CDR3 is 14 amino acids long. CDR3 in amino acids: CAISPTSGTDTQYF. CDR3 in DNA: TGTGCCATCAGTCCTACTAGCGGCACAGATACGCAGTATTTT.

The chain has TRBV6-6 and TRBJ1-2, with 8 bases identical to TRBD1. The CDR3 is 15 residues long. Germline assignment: CDR1 MNHNY and CDR2 SVGAGI (reference sequence). The V gene end was trimmed by 5 bases and the J gene end by 4 bases; junction bases not matched to a gene: 9. In nucleotides, the CDR3 is TGTGCCAGCAGTGGATTTCAGGGGGCAACCTATGGCTACACCTTC. Its protein is CASSGFQGATYGYTF.